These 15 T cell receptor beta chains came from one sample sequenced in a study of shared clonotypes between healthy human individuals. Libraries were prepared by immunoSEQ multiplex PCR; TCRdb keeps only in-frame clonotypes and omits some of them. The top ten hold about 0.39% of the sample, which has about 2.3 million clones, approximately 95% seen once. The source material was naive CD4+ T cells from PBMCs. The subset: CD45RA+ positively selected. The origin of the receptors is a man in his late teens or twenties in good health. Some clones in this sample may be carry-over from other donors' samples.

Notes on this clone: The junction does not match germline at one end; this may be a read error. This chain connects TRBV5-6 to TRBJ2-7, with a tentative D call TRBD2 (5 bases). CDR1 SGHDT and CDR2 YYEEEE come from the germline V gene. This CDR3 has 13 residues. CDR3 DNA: TGTACCAGCAGCTTCGGTCGGGGTCGGGAGCAGTACTTC. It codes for CTSSFGRGREQYF.

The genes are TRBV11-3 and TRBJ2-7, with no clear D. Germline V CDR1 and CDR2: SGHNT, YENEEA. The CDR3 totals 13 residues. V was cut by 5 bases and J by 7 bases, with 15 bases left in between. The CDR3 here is CASSLQTSGEQYF. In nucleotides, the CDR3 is TGTGCCAGCAGCCTCCAGACTTCGGGTGAGCAGTACTTC.

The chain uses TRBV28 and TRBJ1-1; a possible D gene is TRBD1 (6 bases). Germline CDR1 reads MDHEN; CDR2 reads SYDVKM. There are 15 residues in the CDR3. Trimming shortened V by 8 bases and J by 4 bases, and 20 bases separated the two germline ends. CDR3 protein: CASRIQGEGVTEAFF. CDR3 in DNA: TGTGCCAGCCGTATACAGGGAGAAGGGGTCACTGAAGCTTTCTTT.

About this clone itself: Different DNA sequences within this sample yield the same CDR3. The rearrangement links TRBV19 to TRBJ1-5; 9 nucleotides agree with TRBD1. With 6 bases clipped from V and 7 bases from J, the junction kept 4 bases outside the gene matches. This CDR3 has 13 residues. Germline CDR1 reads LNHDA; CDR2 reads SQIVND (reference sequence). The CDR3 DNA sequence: TGTGCCAGTAGCGGACAGGGGAGACAGCCCCAGCATTTT. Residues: CASSGQGRQPQHF.

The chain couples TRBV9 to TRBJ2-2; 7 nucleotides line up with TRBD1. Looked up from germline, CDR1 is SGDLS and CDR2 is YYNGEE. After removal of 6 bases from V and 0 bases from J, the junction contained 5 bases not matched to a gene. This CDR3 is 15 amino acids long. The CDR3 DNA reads TGTGCCAGCACCCCGACAGGGACGAACACCGGGGAGCTGTTTTTT. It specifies CASTPTGTNTGELFF.

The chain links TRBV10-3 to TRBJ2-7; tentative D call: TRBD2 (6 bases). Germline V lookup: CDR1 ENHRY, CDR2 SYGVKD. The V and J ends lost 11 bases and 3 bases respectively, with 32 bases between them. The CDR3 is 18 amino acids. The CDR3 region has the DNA TGTGCCTCCCAGTCCGGCCGGGACTCCCTAATCCCTTACTACGAGCAGTACTTC. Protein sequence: CASQSGRDSLIPYYEQYF.

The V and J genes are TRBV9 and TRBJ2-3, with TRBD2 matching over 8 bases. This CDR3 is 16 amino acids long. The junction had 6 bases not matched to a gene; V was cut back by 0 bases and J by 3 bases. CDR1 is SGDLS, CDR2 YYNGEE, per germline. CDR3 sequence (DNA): TGTGCCAGCAGCGTAGGGTCGGCGGGAGGAACAGATACGCAGTATTTT. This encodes CASSVGSAGGTDTQYF. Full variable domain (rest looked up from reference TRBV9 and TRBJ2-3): DSGVTQTPKHLITATGQRVTLRCSPRSGDLSVYWYQQSLDQGLQFLIQYYNGEERAKGNILERFSAQQFPDLHSELNLSSLELGDSALYFCASSVGSAGGTDTQYFGPGTRLTVL.

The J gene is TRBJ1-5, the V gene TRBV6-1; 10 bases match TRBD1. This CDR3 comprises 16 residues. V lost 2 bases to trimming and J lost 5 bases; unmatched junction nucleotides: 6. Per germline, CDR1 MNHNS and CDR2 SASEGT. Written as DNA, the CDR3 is TGTGCCAGCAGTGAAACCGGGACAGGGGACCATCAGCCCCAGCATTTT. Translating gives CASSETGTGDHQPQHF.

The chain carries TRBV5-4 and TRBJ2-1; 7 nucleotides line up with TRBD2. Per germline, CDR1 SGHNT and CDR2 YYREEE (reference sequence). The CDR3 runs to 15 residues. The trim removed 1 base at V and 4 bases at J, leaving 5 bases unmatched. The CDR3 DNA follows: TGTGCCAGCAGCTTGTCTGGTAGCGGGTACAATGAGCAGTTCTTC. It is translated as CASSLSGSGYNEQFF.

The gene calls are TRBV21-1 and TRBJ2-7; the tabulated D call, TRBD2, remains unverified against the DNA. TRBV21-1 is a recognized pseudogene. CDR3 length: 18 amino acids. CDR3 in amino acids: CAISPTGTSGRVSYEQYF. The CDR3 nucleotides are TGTGCCATCTCTCCCACCGGGACTAGCGGGAGAGTATCCTACGAGCAGTACTTC.

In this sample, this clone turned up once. CDR3 in amino acids: CASSGPALGEPSNEQFF. The DNA of the CDR3 is TGTGCCAGCAGCGGGCCGGCCTTAGGGGAGCCTTCCAATGAGCAGTTCTTC. The chain joins TRBV21-1 to TRBJ2-1. TRBV21-1 is listed as a pseudogene. This CDR3 has 17 amino acids.

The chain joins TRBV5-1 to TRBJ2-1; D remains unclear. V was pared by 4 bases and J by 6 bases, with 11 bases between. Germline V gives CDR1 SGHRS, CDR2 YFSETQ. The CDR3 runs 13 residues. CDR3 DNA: TGCGCCAGCAGCGCCCGACTTAGCAATGAGCAGTTCTTC. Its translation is CASSARLSNEQFF.

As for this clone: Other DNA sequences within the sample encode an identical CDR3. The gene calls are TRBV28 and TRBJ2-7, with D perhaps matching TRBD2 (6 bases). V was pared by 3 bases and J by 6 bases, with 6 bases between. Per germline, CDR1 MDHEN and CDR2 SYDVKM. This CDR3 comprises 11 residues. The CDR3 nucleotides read TGTGCCAGCAGTTTGGGAGGCGAGCAGTACTTC. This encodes CASSLGGEQYF.

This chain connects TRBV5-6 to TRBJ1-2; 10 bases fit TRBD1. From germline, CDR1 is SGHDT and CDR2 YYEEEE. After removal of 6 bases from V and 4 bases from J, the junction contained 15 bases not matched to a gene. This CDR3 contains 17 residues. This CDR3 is CASKASVDRGTFYGYTF. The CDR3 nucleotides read TGTGCCAGCAAGGCATCCGTGGACAGGGGGACCTTCTATGGCTACACCTTC.

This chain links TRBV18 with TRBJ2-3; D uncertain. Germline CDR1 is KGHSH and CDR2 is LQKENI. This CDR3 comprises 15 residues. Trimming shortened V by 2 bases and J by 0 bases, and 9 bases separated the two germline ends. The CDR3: CASSPITASTDTQYF. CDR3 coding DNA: TGTGCCAGCTCACCAATTACTGCTAGCACAGATACGCAGTATTTT.